This TCR beta chain was identified in a study of OX40 agonist ivuxolimab in advanced cancers. The V segment lost 5 bases and the J segment 3 bases; nucleotides outside the gene matches: 9. The CDR3 is made up of 16 amino acids. Germline V lookup: CDR1 LNHDA, CDR2 SQIVND (reference sequence). This table comes from immunoSEQ multiplex PCR, and its TCRdb copy is limited to in-frame clones, with some not included. The sample holds roughly 61,000 clones, approximately 75% seen once. This TCR came from an adult with an advanced solid tumor such as melanoma, head and neck, liver or kidney cancer. The rearrangement joins TRBV19 to TRBJ2-3, with 9 bases lining up with TRBD1. The sample was CD4+ or CD8+ T cells sorted from blood, taken in a trial of the OX40 agonist ivuxolimab. The CDR3 sequence is CASSAPGQGGTDTQYF. The CDR3 region has the DNA TGTGCCAGTAGTGCTCCGGGACAGGGTGGTACAGATACGCAGTATTTT.